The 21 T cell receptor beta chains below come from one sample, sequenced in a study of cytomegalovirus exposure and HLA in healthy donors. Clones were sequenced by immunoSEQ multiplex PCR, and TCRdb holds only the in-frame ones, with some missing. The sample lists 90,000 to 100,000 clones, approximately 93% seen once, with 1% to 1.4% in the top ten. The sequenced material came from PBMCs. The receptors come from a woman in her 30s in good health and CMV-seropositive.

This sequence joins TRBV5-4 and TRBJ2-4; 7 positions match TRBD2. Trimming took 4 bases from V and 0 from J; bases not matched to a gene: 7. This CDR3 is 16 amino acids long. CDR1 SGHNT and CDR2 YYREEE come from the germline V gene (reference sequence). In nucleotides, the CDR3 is TGTGCCAGCAGCCGTCTCAGCGGGGTAGCCAAAAACATTCAGTACTTC. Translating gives CASSRLSGVAKNIQYF.

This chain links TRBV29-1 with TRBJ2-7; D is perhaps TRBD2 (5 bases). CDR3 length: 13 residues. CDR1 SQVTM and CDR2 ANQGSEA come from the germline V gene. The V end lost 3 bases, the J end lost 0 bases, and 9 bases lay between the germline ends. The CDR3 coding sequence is TGCAGCGTTGAGTCCGGGATCTCCTACGAGCAGTACTTC. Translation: CSVESGISYEQYF.

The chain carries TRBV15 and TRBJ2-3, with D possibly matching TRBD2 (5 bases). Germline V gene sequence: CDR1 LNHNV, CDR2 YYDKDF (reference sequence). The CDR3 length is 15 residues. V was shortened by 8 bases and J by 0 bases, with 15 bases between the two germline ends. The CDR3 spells CATRFQRTSTDTQYF. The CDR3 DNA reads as TGTGCCACCCGTTTCCAGCGGACTAGCACAGATACGCAGTATTTT.

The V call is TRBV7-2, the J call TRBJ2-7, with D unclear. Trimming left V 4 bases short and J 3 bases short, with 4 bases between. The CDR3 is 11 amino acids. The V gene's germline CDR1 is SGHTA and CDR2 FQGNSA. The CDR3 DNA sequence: TGTGCCAGCAGCTCACTCTACGAGCAGTACTTC. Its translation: CASSSLYEQYF.

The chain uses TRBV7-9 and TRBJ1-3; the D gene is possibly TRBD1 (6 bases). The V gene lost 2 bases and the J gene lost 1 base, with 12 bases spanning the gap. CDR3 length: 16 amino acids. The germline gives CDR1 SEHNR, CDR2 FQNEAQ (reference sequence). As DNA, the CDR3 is TGTGCCAGCAGCTTAAGGGGGACGGGTTCTGGAAACACCATATATTTT. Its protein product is CASSLRGTGSGNTIYF.

The CDR3 protein is CASSLVGTAMNQPQHF. CDR3 DNA: TGTGCCAGTAGTTTGGTAGGGACAGCTATGAATCAGCCCCAGCATTTT. This rearrangement joins TRBV19 to TRBJ1-5; 7 nucleotides match TRBD1. Germline loops: CDR1 LNHDA, CDR2 SQIVND (reference sequence). V trimming: 5 bases; J trimming: 4 bases; junction bases outside the gene matches: 11. This CDR3 has 16 amino acids.

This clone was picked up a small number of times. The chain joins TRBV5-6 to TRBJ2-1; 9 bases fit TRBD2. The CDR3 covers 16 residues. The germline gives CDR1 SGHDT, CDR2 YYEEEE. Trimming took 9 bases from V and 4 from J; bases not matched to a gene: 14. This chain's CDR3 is CATNAGGLAGYNEQFF. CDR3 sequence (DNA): TGTGCCACCAACGCTGGGGGCCTAGCGGGGTACAATGAGCAGTTCTTC.

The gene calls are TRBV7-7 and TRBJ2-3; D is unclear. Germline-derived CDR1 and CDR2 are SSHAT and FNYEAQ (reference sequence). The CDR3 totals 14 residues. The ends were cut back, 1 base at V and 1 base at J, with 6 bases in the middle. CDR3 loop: CASSLGYGTDTQYF. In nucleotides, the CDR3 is TGTGCCAGCAGCTTAGGTTATGGCACAGATACGCAGTATTTT.

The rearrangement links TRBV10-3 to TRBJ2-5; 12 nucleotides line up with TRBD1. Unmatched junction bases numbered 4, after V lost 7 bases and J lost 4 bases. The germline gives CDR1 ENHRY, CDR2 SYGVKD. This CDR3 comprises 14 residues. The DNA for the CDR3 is TGTGCCATCAAGGGACAGGGGGCGGCAGAGACCCAGTACTTC. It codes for CAIKGQGAAETQYF.

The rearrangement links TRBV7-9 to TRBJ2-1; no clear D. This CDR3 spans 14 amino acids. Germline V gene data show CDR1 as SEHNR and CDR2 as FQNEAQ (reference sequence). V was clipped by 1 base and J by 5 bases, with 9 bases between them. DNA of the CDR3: TGTGCCAGCAGCTTAGGCGCCTTGAACAATGAGCAGTTCTTC. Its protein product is CASSLGALNNEQFF. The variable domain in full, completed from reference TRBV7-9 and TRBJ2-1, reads DTGVSQNPRHKITKRGQNVTFRCDPISEHNRLYWYRQTLGQGPEFLTYFQNEAQLEKSRLLSDRFSAERPKGSFSTLEIQRTEQGDSAMYLCASSLGALNNEQFFGPGTRLTVL.

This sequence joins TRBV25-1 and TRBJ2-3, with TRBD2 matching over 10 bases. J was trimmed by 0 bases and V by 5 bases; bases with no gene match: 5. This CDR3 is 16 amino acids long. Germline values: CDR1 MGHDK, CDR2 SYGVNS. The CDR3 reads CASSRLAGASTDTQYF. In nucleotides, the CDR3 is TGTGCCAGCAGTCGGCTAGCGGGGGCTAGCACAGATACGCAGTATTTT.

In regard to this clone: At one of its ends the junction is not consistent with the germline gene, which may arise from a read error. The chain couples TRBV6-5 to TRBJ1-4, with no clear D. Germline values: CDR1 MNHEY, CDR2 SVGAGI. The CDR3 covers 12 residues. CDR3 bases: TGTGCCAGCAGCGATACAGATGAAAGACTGTTTTTT. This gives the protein CASSDTDERLFF.

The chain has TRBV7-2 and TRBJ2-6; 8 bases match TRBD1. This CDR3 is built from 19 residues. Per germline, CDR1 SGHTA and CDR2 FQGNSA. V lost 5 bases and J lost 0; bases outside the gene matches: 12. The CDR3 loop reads CASSPRRTGLVSGANVLTF. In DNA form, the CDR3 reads TGTGCCAGCAGCCCCCGTAGGACAGGGCTGGTCTCTGGGGCCAACGTCCTGACTTTC.

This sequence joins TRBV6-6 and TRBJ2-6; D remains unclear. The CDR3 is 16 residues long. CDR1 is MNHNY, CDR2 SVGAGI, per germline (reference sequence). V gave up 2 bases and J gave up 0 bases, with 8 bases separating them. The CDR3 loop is CASSYNPRSGANVLTF. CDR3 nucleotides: TGTGCCAGCAGTTACAATCCCCGCTCTGGGGCCAACGTCCTGACTTTC.

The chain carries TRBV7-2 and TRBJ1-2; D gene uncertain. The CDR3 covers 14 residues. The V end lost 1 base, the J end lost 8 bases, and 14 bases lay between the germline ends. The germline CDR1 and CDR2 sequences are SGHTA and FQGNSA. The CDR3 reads CASSLVGGRGGYTF. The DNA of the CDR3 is TGTGCCAGCAGCTTAGTCGGAGGACGGGGAGGCTACACCTTC.

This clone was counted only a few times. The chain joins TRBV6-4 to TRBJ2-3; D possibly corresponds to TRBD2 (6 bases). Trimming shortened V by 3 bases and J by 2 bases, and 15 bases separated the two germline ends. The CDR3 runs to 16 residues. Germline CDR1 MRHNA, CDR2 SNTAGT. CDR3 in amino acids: CASSEMSGEPTDTQYF. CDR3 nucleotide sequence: TGTGCCAGCAGTGAAATGTCGGGAGAACCCACAGATACGCAGTATTTT.

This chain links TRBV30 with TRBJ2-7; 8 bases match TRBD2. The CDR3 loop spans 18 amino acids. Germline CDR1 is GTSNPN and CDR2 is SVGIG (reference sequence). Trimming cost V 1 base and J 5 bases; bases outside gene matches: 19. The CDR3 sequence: CAWSDPEFSGTQIHEQYF. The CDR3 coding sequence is TGTGCCTGGAGTGACCCAGAATTTAGCGGGACACAAATACACGAGCAGTACTTC.

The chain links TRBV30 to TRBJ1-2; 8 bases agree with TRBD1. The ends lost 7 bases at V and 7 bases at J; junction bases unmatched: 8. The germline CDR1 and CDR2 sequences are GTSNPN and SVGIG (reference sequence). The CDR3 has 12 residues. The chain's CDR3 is CASLRGQFGYTF. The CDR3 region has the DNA TGTGCCTCGCTCAGGGGGCAGTTTGGCTACACCTTC.

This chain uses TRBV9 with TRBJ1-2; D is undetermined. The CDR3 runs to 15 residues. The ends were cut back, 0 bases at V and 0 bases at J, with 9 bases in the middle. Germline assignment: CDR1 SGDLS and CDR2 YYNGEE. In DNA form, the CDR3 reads TGTGCCAGCAGCGTAGGGGCAGAACCTAACTATGGCTACACCTTC. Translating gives CASSVGAEPNYGYTF.

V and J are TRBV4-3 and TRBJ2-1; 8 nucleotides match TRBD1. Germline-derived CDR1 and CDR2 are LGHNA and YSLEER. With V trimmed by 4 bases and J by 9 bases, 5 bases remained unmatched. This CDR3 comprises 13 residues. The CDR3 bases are TGCGCCAGCAGCCCGCGGACAGGGAGTGAGCAGTTCTTC. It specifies CASSPRTGSEQFF.

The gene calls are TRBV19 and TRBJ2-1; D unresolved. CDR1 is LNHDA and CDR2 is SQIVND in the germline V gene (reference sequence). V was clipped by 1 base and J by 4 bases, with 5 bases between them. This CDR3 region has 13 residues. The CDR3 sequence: CASSIVAYNEQFF. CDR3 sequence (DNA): TGTGCCAGTAGTATAGTAGCTTACAATGAGCAGTTCTTC.